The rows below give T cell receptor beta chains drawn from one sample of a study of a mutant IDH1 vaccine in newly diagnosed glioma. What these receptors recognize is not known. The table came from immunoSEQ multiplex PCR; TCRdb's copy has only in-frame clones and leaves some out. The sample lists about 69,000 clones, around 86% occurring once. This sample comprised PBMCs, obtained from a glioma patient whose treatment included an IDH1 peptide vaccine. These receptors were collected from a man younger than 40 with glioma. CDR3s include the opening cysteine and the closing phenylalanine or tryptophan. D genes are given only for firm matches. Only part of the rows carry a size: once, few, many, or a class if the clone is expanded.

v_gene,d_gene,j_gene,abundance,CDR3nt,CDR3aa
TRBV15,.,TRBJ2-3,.,TGTGCCACCAGCAGCACAGATACGCAGTATTTT,CATSSTDTQYF
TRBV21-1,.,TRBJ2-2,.,TGTGCCAGCAGCAACGACATGCCAGGGCCCTCGAACACCGGGGAGCTGTTTTTT,CASSNDMPGPSNTGELFF
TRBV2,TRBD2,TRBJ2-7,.,TGTGCCAGCAGTTTCGGACTAGCGGAGTATAACGAGCAGTACTTC,CASSFGLAEYNEQYF
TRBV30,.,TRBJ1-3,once,TGTGCCTGGAGTGACACGAGATTTAGCTCTGGAAACACCATATATTTT,CAWSDTRFSSGNTIYF
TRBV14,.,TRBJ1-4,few,TGTGCCAGCAGCCTCAGACAAGATGAAAAACTGTTTTTT,CASSLRQDEKLFF
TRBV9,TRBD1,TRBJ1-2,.,TGTGCCAGCAGCCCCGGGACAGGGTACTATGGCTACACCTTC,CASSPGTGYYGYTF
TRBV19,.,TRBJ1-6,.,TGTGCCAGTAAAACAAGCTCCTATAATTCACCCCTCCACTTT,CASKTSSYNSPLHF
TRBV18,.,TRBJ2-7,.,TGTGCCAGCTCACCAACGGGGGATAGCGAGCAGTACTTC,CASSPTGDSEQYF
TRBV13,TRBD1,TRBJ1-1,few,TGTGCCAGCAGCAGAGACAGGGGAACTGAAGCTTTCTTT,CASSRDRGTEAFF
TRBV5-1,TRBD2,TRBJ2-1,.,TGCGCCAGCAGCTTGGGGCCGGGGACTAGCGGGAGTAGAGAGCAGTTCTTC,CASSLGPGTSGSREQFF
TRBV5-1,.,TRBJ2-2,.,TGCGCCAGCAGCCAGGACCCAGGGAGTGGGGAGCTGTTTTTT,CASSQDPGSGELFF
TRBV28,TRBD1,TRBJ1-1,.,TGTGCCAGCAGTTTAAACAGGGGCTCTGCTTTCTTT,CASSLNRGSAFF
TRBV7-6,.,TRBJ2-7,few,TGTGCCAGCAGTTCCTCTGGGGAGCAGTACTTC,CASSSSGEQYF
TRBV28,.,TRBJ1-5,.,TGTGCCAGCAGTTTTGGCCGGTTTAGCAATCAGCCCCAGCATTTT,CASSFGRFSNQPQHF
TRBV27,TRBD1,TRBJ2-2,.,TGTGCCAGCAGTTTAAAGGTGACAGGGCTTGGCACCGGGGAGCTGTTTTTT,CASSLKVTGLGTGELFF
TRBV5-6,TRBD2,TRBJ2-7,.,TGTGCCAGCAGCTTGGGACTAGCGGGGGGGCGCGAGCAGTACTTC,CASSLGLAGGREQYF
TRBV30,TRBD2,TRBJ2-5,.,TGTGCCTGGAGTGGGGGGGGGTTGACCCAGTACTTC,CAWSGGGLTQYF
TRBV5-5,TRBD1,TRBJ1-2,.,TGTGCCAGCAGCTTGGAGGGACAGATCTATGGCTACACCTTC,CASSLEGQIYGYTF
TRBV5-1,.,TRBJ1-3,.,TGCGCCAGCAGCCCGGGACTATTAAACACCATATATTTT,CASSPGLLNTIYF
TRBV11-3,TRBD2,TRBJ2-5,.,TGTGCCAGCTCCCGAAGCGGGAGTAGCCAAGAGACCCAGTACTTC,CASSRSGSSQETQYF
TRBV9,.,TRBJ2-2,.,TGTGCCAGCAGCGTAGAATACCTAAACACCGGGGAGCTGTTTTTT,CASSVEYLNTGELFF
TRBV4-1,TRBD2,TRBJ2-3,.,TGCGCCAGCAGCCAATCCGGGACTAGGGGGGCCGATACGCAGTATTTT,CASSQSGTRGADTQYF
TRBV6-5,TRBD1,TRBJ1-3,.,TGTGCCAGCAACCCCACAGGGGGCGCAGGCAACACCATATATTTT,CASNPTGGAGNTIYF
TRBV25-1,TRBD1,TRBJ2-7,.,TGTGCCAGCAGTGATAGGACAGGGGGATACGAGCAGTACTTC,CASSDRTGGYEQYF
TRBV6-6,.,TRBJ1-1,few,TGTGCCAGCAGTTACGATCCGCAAGGGACCGGCACTGAAGCTTTCTTT,CASSYDPQGTGTEAFF
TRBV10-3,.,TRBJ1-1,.,TGTGCCATCAGTGAGGGGACGGGGAACACTGAAGCTTTCTTT,CAISEGTGNTEAFF
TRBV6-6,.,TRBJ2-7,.,TGTGCCAGCAGTTACGACGGTCGCTCCTACGAGCAGTACTTC,CASSYDGRSYEQYF
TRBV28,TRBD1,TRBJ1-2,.,TGTGCCAGCAGTTTATACAACCCCGTGGGGGACAGGGATGAGAGTAACTATGGCTACACCTTC,CASSLYNPVGDRDESNYGYTF